This passage covers 23 T cell receptor beta chains from one sample sequenced in a study of shared clonotypes between healthy human individuals. Clones were sequenced by immunoSEQ multiplex PCR, and TCRdb holds only the in-frame ones, with some missing. The table includes roughly 500,000 clones, more than 65% detected once. What was sequenced was PBMCs. The receptors originated from a woman in her forties in good health. Some clones in this sample may be carry-over from other donors' samples.

This clone was seen just once. The chain uses TRBV6-5 and TRBJ2-2; 11 nucleotides agree with TRBD2. CDR3 length: 15 residues. CDR1 is MNHEY and CDR2 is SVGAGI in the germline V gene. V lost 10 bases and J lost 1; bases outside the gene matches: 5. The CDR3, as DNA: TGTGCCACATCCGGGACTAGCGGGAACACCGGGGAGCTGTTTTTT. Translated, it gives CATSGTSGNTGELFF.

The genes are TRBV7-2 and TRBJ2-5; D possibly corresponds to TRBD1 (6 bases). Between the trimmed V and J ends, which lost 4 bases and 0 bases, there was a span of 12 bases. The CDR3 extends over 15 amino acids. Germline loops: CDR1 SGHTA, CDR2 FQGNSA. The CDR3 region has the DNA TGTGCCAGCAGCTCAGGACAGATGTACCAAGAGACCCAGTACTTC. It translates to CASSSGQMYQETQYF.

This rearrangement joins TRBV7-9 to TRBJ1-3, with 9 bases fitting TRBD1. This CDR3 contains 15 residues. Germline loops: CDR1 SEHNR, CDR2 FQNEAQ (reference sequence). J gave up 4 bases and V 8 bases, and 9 bases lay outside the gene matches. The CDR3 nucleotides read TGTGCCAGCGGCGGACAGGGGACGGGAGGAAACACCATATATTTT. As protein: CASGGQGTGGNTIYF.

V gene TRBV13 combines with J gene TRBJ2-3; possible D gene TRBD1, 7 bases. Trimming left V 5 bases short and J 5 bases short, with 17 bases between. In germline, CDR1 is PRHDT, CDR2 FYEKMQ (reference sequence). This CDR3 comprises 15 residues. The CDR3 DNA is TGTGCCAGCAGCAGGTACCAGGGGGGTGAAGATACGCAGTATTTT. Protein: CASSRYQGGEDTQYF.

J is TRBJ2-2 and V is TRBV30; TRBD1 matches 8 bases. V was clipped by 4 bases and J by 3 bases; unmatched bases: 7. Germline assignment: CDR1 GTSNPN and CDR2 SVGIG (reference sequence). This CDR3 has 15 residues. As DNA, the CDR3 is TGTGCCTGGAATCAGTGGACAGGGTACACCGGGGAGCTGTTTTTT. Its protein product is CAWNQWTGYTGELFF.

The chain carries TRBV4-1 and TRBJ1-5, with no clear D. Germline loops: CDR1 MGHRA, CDR2 YSYEKL. Trimming shortened V by 3 bases and J by 2 bases, and 8 bases separated the two germline ends. This CDR3 has 14 amino acids. The CDR3 nucleotides read TGCGCCAGCAGCCAGTCAGGTGGCAATCAGCCCCAGCATTTT. Translating gives CASSQSGGNQPQHF.

This clone was counted between two and nine times. CDR3 loop: CASSYRGANVLTF. For the CDR3, the DNA is TGTGCCAGCAGCTACCGTGGGGCCAACGTCCTGACTTTC. The V gene is TRBV5-8, the J gene TRBJ2-6; D remains ambiguous. Between the trimmed V and J ends, which lost 3 bases and 3 bases, there was a span of 4 bases. This CDR3 has 13 amino acids. Germline CDR1 reads SGHTS; CDR2 reads YDEGEE.

This clone was observed a few times. J is TRBJ1-3 and V is TRBV9, with D tentatively TRBD1 (5 bases). Per the germline V gene, CDR1 is SGDLS and CDR2 is YYNGEE. The CDR3 loop spans 14 amino acids. The V gene lost 1 base and the J gene lost 2 bases, with 7 bases spanning the gap. CDR3 bases: TGTGCCAGCAGCGTACAAGGGGCTGGAAACACCATATATTTT. This translates into CASSVQGAGNTIYF. Together with reference TRBV9 and TRBJ1-3, the CDR3 gives the full variable domain: DSGVTQTPKHLITATGQRVTLRCSPRSGDLSVYWYQQSLDQGLQFLIQYYNGEERAKGNILERFSAQQFPDLHSELNLSSLELGDSALYFCASSVQGAGNTIYFGEGSWLTVV.

The V and J genes are TRBV13 and TRBJ1-1, with no clear D. CDR1 and CDR2 (germline): PRHDT, FYEKMQ (reference sequence). V lost 5 bases, J lost 4 bases, and 17 bases lay in between. The length of the CDR3 is 15 residues. CDR3 bases: TGTGCCAGCAGCCCAGCAGGCGCCAGTCGCACTGAAGCTTTCTTT. Amino acid sequence: CASSPAGASRTEAFF.

The chain recombines TRBV11-2 with TRBJ2-1; no firm D call. Trimming removed 1 base from V and 8 bases from J, with 9 bases in between. The CDR3 totals 13 residues. CDR1 and CDR2 from the germline V gene are SGHAT and FQNNGV. The CDR3 nucleotides are TGTGCCAGCAGCTTAGTACCGGCCTATGAGCAGTTCTTC. Amino acid sequence: CASSLVPAYEQFF.

The V gene is TRBV5-6, the J gene TRBJ2-7; D might be TRBD2 (6 bases). The germline gives CDR1 SGHDT, CDR2 YYEEEE. Trimming took off 4 bases at V and 7 bases at J, with 21 bases between the two ends. This CDR3 has 15 residues. The CDR3 DNA is TGTGCCAGCAGCGGACGCGGGACGGAACTACGTGAGCAGTACTTC. It is translated as CASSGRGTELREQYF.

In the case of this clone: Other nucleotide sequences in the sample specify the same CDR3. The chain couples TRBV9 to TRBJ2-2, with 12 nucleotides matching TRBD1. This CDR3 comprises 16 residues. V shed 0 bases, J shed 7 bases, and the junction held 4 bases outside the gene matches. Germline lookup yields CDR1 SGDLS and CDR2 YYNGEE. The CDR3 spells CASSVAGQGASGELFF. The DNA for the CDR3 is TGTGCCAGCAGCGTAGCGGGACAGGGGGCGAGCGGGGAGCTGTTTTTT.

This clone was seen many times. This chain joins TRBV7-2 and TRBJ2-2, with D tentatively TRBD2 (5 bases). CDR3 size: 16 residues. The ends were cut back, 3 bases at V and 4 bases at J, with 15 bases in the middle. Germline-derived CDR1 and CDR2 are SGHTA and FQGNSA. The CDR3 DNA sequence: TGTGCCAGCAGCTTTTCCGGGGTTAAGTTCACCGGGGAGCTGTTTTTT. It yields the protein CASSFSGVKFTGELFF.

On this clone itself: The same CDR3 can be traced to other DNA sequences in this sample. The genes are TRBV10-3 and TRBJ1-5, with D maybe TRBD1 (6 bases). V was shortened by 0 bases and J by 1 base, with 10 bases between the two germline ends. This CDR3 is 16 amino acids long. CDR1 and CDR2 from the germline V gene are ENHRY and SYGVKD. Here the CDR3 reads CAISESGQGSNQPQHF. In DNA, the CDR3 is TGTGCCATCAGTGAGTCAGGGCAGGGGAGCAATCAGCCCCAGCATTTT.

V is TRBV27 and J is TRBJ2-5; TRBD2 might be the D (6 bases). Germline CDR1 is MNHEY and CDR2 is SMNVEV (reference sequence). V gave up 0 bases and J gave up 6 bases, with 14 bases separating them. This CDR3 has 15 amino acids. The CDR3 nucleotides are TGTGCCAGCAGTTTATCGTATGGGGACTCCCAGACCCAGTACTTC. This codes for CASSLSYGDSQTQYF.

The CDR3 is CASSPRTSGRPYNEQFF. CDR3 sequence (DNA): TGTGCCAGCAGCCCCCGGACTAGCGGGAGGCCCTACAATGAGCAGTTCTTC. J is TRBJ2-1 and V is TRBV9, with TRBD2 matching over 14 bases. The CDR3 is 17 amino acids. CDR1 is SGDLS, CDR2 YYNGEE, per germline. The J segment lost 2 bases and the V segment lost 4 bases, leaving 5 bases of the junction unmatched.

The genes are TRBV7-8 and TRBJ2-5, with D perhaps matching TRBD1 or TRBD2 (5 bases each). Trimming cost V 4 bases and J 2 bases, with 11 bases left between them. The CDR3 totals 14 residues. CDR1 and CDR2 (germline): SGHVS, FQNEAQ. The CDR3 loop reads CASSYLGGQETQYF. In nucleotides, the CDR3 is TGTGCCAGCAGCTACCTTGGGGGACAAGAGACCCAGTACTTC.

This clone was picked up many times. The chain couples TRBV7-2 to TRBJ1-5; possible D gene TRBD1, 5 bases. Looked up from germline, CDR1 is SGHTA and CDR2 is FQGNSA. Trimming took 2 bases from V and 0 from J, leaving 14 bases between them. CDR3 size: 17 residues. The CDR3 protein is CASSLRSGPYSNQPQHF. For the CDR3, the DNA is TGTGCCAGCAGCTTACGGTCAGGGCCCTATAGCAATCAGCCCCAGCATTTT.

This CDR3 reads CAISKGGGGLAAETQYF. The CDR3 DNA reads as TGTGCCATCAGTAAAGGAGGAGGGGGACTAGCCGCGGAGACCCAGTACTTC. The chain links TRBV10-3 to TRBJ2-5; 9 bases match TRBD2. V shed 5 bases and J 5 bases; nucleotides not matched to a gene: 15. The CDR3 is made up of 17 amino acids. The V gene's germline CDR1 is ENHRY and CDR2 SYGVKD.

The gene calls are TRBV2 and TRBJ1-6; 8 nucleotides agree with TRBD1. V lost 4 bases to trimming and J lost 7 bases; unmatched junction nucleotides: 3. The CDR3 consists of 14 residues. CDR1 is SNHLY and CDR2 is FYNNEI in the germline V gene. The CDR3 here is CASSADRENSPLHF. The CDR3, as DNA: TGTGCCAGCAGTGCGGACAGGGAAAATTCACCCCTCCACTTT.

The V gene is TRBV20-1, the J gene TRBJ2-1; a weak D match, TRBD1 (6 bases). V gave up 7 bases and J gave up 7 bases, with 11 bases separating them. Germline assignment: CDR1 DFQATT and CDR2 SNEGSKA (reference sequence). The CDR3 spans 11 residues. CDR3 region: CSGGTLNEQFF. CDR3 DNA sequence: TGCAGTGGGGGGACACTTAATGAGCAGTTCTTC.

This clone was seen a single time. The chain couples TRBV28 to TRBJ2-2; 10 nucleotides line up with TRBD2. Losses at the gene ends were 4 bases for V and 5 bases for J; bases not matched to a gene: 10. In germline, CDR1 is MDHEN, CDR2 SYDVKM. The CDR3 length is 17 residues. Written as DNA, the CDR3 is TGTGCCAGCAGTTATCAAGAGGGACTAGCGCCAACCGGGGAGCTGTTTTTT. Residues: CASSYQEGLAPTGELFF.

The gene calls are TRBV2 and TRBJ1-1; D is possibly TRBD1 (5 bases). Germline CDR1 SNHLY, CDR2 FYNNEI. V was cut by 4 bases and J by 0 bases, with 21 bases left in between. CDR3 length: 18 amino acids. In DNA, the CDR3 is TGTGCCAGCAGTGCGGGGGGAGGCCAATCACGCATGAACACTGAAGCTTTCTTT. Amino acids: CASSAGGGQSRMNTEAFF.